These 17 T cell receptor beta chains were all obtained from the same sample, sequenced in a study of spatial heterogeneity in lung cancer. TCRdb processed the 5' RACE reads anew with MiXCR; each CDR3 protein has one entry. This table has fewer than 25,000 distinct CDR3 sequences, roughly 9.7% appearing once. Time point given: blood at routine non-recurrence follow-up after resection. The sample here was PBMCs, taken at follow-up. These receptors originate from a male donor with early-stage non-small cell lung cancer.

This clonotype was counted at least ten times. The chain recombines TRBV11-2 with TRBJ2-5; no definite D call. Trimming pared 4 bases from V and 1 base from J, leaving 10 bases between. The length of the CDR3 is 14 residues. Germline-derived CDR1 and CDR2 are SGHAT and FQNNGV. CDR3 residues: CASSSPRFQETQYF. The CDR3 coding sequence is TGTGCCAGCAGCTCTCCCCGGTTCCAAGAGACCCAGTACTTC. Complete variable domain (other parts from reference TRBV11-2 and TRBJ2-5): EAGVAQSPRYKIIEKRQSVAFWCNPISGHATLYWYQQILGQGPKLLIQFQNNGVVDDSQLPKDRFSAERLKGVDSTLKIQPAKLEDSAVYLCASSSPRFQETQYFGPGTRLLVL.

This clonotype was counted ten times or more. The rearrangement links TRBV7-6 to TRBJ2-5; 8 bases map to TRBD2. Per the germline V gene, CDR1 is SGHVS and CDR2 is FNYEAQ. The CDR3 runs 16 residues. V trimming: 2 bases; J trimming: 0 bases; junction bases outside the gene matches: 5. CDR3 in amino acids: CASSLFQAGDQETQYF. Written as DNA, the CDR3 is TGTGCCAGCAGCTTATTCCAAGCGGGGGACCAAGAGACCCAGTACTTC. Filled out from reference TRBV7-6 and TRBJ2-5, the complete variable domain reads GAGVSQSPRYKVTKRGQDVALRCDPISGHVSLYWYRQALGQGPEFLTYFNYEAQQDKSGLPNDRFSAERPEGSISTLTIQRTEQRDSAMYRCASSLFQAGDQETQYFGPGTRLLVL.

This clonotype was counted at least ten times. This chain connects TRBV10-3 to TRBJ2-5; D uncertain. Germline CDR1 is ENHRY and CDR2 is SYGVKD. This CDR3 contains 14 residues. Trimming took off 3 bases at V and 5 bases at J, with 13 bases between the two ends. CDR3 sequence (DNA): TGTGCCATCAGTGAAGTTATGGATGGGGAGACCCAGTACTTC. This codes for CAISEVMDGETQYF.

Of note for this clonotype: This may come from a read error, since a much larger clone is one base off. The chain employs TRBV5-1 and TRBJ2-1, with TRBD2 identical over 8 bases. The ends lost 4 bases at V and 4 bases at J; junction bases unmatched: 13. Germline CDR1 and CDR2: SGHRS and YFSETQ. The CDR3 covers 17 residues. As DNA, the CDR3 is TGCGCCAGCAGCAGGGCGGGGGGCAGCTCCTTTTACAATGAGCAGTTCTTC. Residues: CASSRAGGSSFYNEQFF.

This clonotype occurred many times. V is TRBV28 and J is TRBJ2-3; no firm D call. Germline V gene lookup returns CDR1 MDHEN and CDR2 SYDVKM. This CDR3 comprises 14 residues. V was shortened by 4 bases and J by 2 bases, with 10 bases between the two germline ends. This CDR3 is CASSSPGDTDTQYF. DNA of the CDR3: TGTGCCAGCAGTTCCCCAGGTGACACAGATACGCAGTATTTT.

This clonotype has only a few counts. The J gene is TRBJ1-2, the V gene TRBV7-2; 7 nucleotides agree with TRBD1. J gave up 8 bases and V 2 bases, and 8 bases lay outside the gene matches. This CDR3 is 14 amino acids long. Germline V gives CDR1 SGHTA, CDR2 FQGNSA. CDR3 bases: TGTGCCAGCAGCTTATGGGGGACAGAGGGAGGCTACACCTTC. Its translation is CASSLWGTEGGYTF.

This clonotype has at least ten counts. V gene TRBV6-5 combines with J gene TRBJ2-3, with 8 bases matching TRBD1. Germline V gene data show CDR1 as MNHEY and CDR2 as SVGAGI. The CDR3 runs 15 residues. Trimming took 5 bases from V and 2 from J; bases not matched to a gene: 6. The CDR3 loop is CASSPRGRFTDTQYF. In DNA form, the CDR3 reads TGTGCCAGCAGTCCCAGGGGGCGCTTCACAGATACGCAGTATTTT.

This clonotype was recorded a few times. This chain links TRBV7-8 with TRBJ2-7, with D possibly matching TRBD1 (5 bases). Looked up from germline, CDR1 is SGHVS and CDR2 is FQNEAQ. V lost 0 bases and J 2 bases, leaving 11 bases between the germline ends. CDR3 length equals 15 residues. The DNA of the CDR3 is TGTGCCAGCAGCTTAGCGCGACAGCGAGCCTACGAGCAGTACTTC. This encodes CASSLARQRAYEQYF.

The rearrangement links TRBV2 to TRBJ2-2, with 10 bases that match TRBD2. V shed 5 bases and J 5 bases; nucleotides not matched to a gene: 2. The germline CDR1 and CDR2 sequences are SNHLY and FYNNEI. This CDR3 is built from 14 residues. CDR3 nucleotides: TGTGCCAGCAGTCTAGCGGGGGATACCGGGGAGCTGTTTTTT. Protein sequence: CASSLAGDTGELFF.

This clonotype was recorded many times. The CDR3 is CSARNRGRQVDTQYF. The CDR3 nucleotides are TGCAGTGCTCGTAACAGGGGAAGGCAGGTGGATACGCAGTATTTT. The chain uses TRBV20-1 and TRBJ2-3; 7 positions match TRBD1. The CDR3 consists of 15 residues. The V segment lost 5 bases and the J segment 6 bases; nucleotides outside the gene matches: 14. CDR1 is DFQATT, CDR2 SNEGSKA, per germline (reference sequence).

This clonotype has a count of ten or more. The chain uses TRBV11-2 and TRBJ2-2; D might be TRBD2 (5 bases). Deletions cut 5 bases from V and 6 bases from J, with 16 bases between. The germline gives CDR1 SGHAT, CDR2 FQNNGV. This CDR3 has 15 residues. DNA of the CDR3: TGTGCCAGCAGCCTAAATCCGGGAACACCCGGGGAGCTGTTTTTT. This codes for CASSLNPGTPGELFF. Full variable domain (remainder filled in from reference TRBV11-2 and TRBJ2-2): EAGVAQSPRYKIIEKRQSVAFWCNPISGHATLYWYQQILGQGPKLLIQFQNNGVVDDSQLPKDRFSAERLKGVDSTLKIQPAKLEDSAVYLCASSLNPGTPGELFFGEGSRLTVL.

This clonotype was detected a few times. V gene TRBV10-3 combines with J gene TRBJ2-1; TRBD1 aligns across 11 bases. The CDR3 length is 16 residues. Germline CDR1 is ENHRY and CDR2 is SYGVKD. J lost 6 bases, V lost 4 bases, and 8 bases had no gene match. CDR3 nucleotide sequence: TGTGCCATCAGTGGGATACCGGGACAGGGGGTCAATGAGCAGTTCTTC. Residues: CAISGIPGQGVNEQFF.

The chain is built from TRBV11-2 and TRBJ2-2, with no clear D. The ends were cut back, 0 bases at V and 6 bases at J, with 11 bases in the middle. The germline V gene encodes CDR1 SGHAT and CDR2 FQNNGV. CDR3 length equals 15 residues. CDR3 region: CASSLDPEVAGELFF. In nucleotides, the CDR3 is TGTGCCAGCAGCTTAGATCCGGAAGTCGCCGGGGAGCTGTTTTTT. Using reference TRBV11-2 and TRBJ2-2 for the parts outside the CDR3, the full variable domain is EAGVAQSPRYKIIEKRQSVAFWCNPISGHATLYWYQQILGQGPKLLIQFQNNGVVDDSQLPKDRFSAERLKGVDSTLKIQPAKLEDSAVYLCASSLDPEVAGELFFGEGSRLTVL.

The gene calls are TRBV25-1 and TRBJ1-2; TRBD1 might be the D (6 bases). The ends were cut back, 1 base at V and 4 bases at J, with 19 bases in the middle. Germline-derived CDR1 and CDR2 are MGHDK and SYGVNS. The CDR3 runs 17 residues. The chain's CDR3 is CASSEWGTGGEVYGYTF. As DNA, the CDR3 is TGTGCCAGCAGTGAATGGGGAACGGGGGGCGAGGTCTATGGCTACACCTTC.

This clonotype was observed many times. As DNA, the CDR3 is TGCAGCGTTTTTCAGGGGACAGGGCACCAAGAGACCCAGTACTTC. This gives the protein CSVFQGTGHQETQYF. The rearrangement links TRBV29-1 to TRBJ2-5; 9 bases are shared with TRBD1. V was clipped by 5 bases and J by 0 bases; unmatched bases: 7. The CDR3 runs 15 residues. The germline V gene has CDR1 SQVTM and CDR2 ANQGSEA.

This chain connects TRBV11-1 to TRBJ1-2, with D perhaps matching TRBD1 (6 bases). Trimming cost V 5 bases and J 7 bases, with 20 bases left between them. The CDR3 has 15 amino acids. Germline CDR1 is SGHAT and CDR2 is FQDESV (reference sequence). The CDR3: CASSHEPGGNGGYTF. In DNA, the CDR3 is TGTGCCAGCAGCCACGAACCCGGGGGCAACGGTGGCTACACCTTC. The variable domain in full, with the rest retrieved from reference TRBV11-1 and TRBJ1-2, is EAEVAQSPRYKITEKSQAVAFWCDPISGHATLYWYRQILGQGPELLVQFQDESVVDDSQLPKDRFSAERLKGVDSTLKIQPAELGDSAMYLCASSHEPGGNGGYTFGSGTRLTVV.

This clonotype was observed many times. CDR3 in amino acids: CASSSGTGGNYEQYF. The DNA of the CDR3 is TGCGCCAGCAGCTCCGGGACAGGGGGCAACTACGAGCAGTACTTC. V usage is TRBV5-1 and J usage is TRBJ2-7; 12 nucleotides line up with TRBD1. The CDR3 loop spans 15 amino acids. Germline V lookup: CDR1 SGHRS, CDR2 YFSETQ. J lost 3 bases, V lost 3 bases, and 4 bases had no gene match.